This is a list of T cell receptor beta chains from one sample in a study of beta chain features in type 1 diabetes. Produced via immunoSEQ multiplex PCR; TCRdb's table is partial and in-frame only. The table has 600,000 to 700,000 clones, about an eighth seen once; the top ten hold around 0.12%. The sequencing sample was made of naive CD4+ T cells from blood. The receptors here all came from a man in his thirties or forties with type 1 diabetes. CDR3s include the opening cysteine and the closing phenylalanine or tryptophan. The order of the fields is D gene, V gene, clone size, J gene, CDR3 length, CDR3 DNA, CDR3 protein. The D gene is left open where the match is weak. Size values are once, few and many counts, or a class for expanded clones, and some rows have none.

TRBD1,TRBV18,few,TRBJ2-7,13,TGTGCCAGCTCACCAACAACAGGGGACGAGCAGTACTTC,CASSPTTGDEQYF
.,TRBV7-2,few,TRBJ2-1,15,TGTGCCAGCAGCTTAGTGGGGGACGGTTACAATGAGCAGTTCTTC,CASSLVGDGYNEQFF
.,TRBV27,.,TRBJ1-6,13,TGTGCCAGCAGTTCCCAGGGAGTTTCACCCCTCCACTTT,CASSSQGVSPLHF
.,TRBV5-1,.,TRBJ2-3,15,TGCGCCAGCAGCTTGGAATCCGAATCAACAGATACGCAGTATTTT,CASSLESESTDTQYF
.,TRBV4-2,.,TRBJ1-1,14,TGTGCCAGCAGCGGATCGACAGCGAACACTGAAGCTTTCTTT,CASSGSTANTEAFF
.,TRBV9,.,TRBJ2-7,14,TGTGCCAGCAGCGCGACGACAGGATCCTACGAGCAGTACTTC,CASSATTGSYEQYF
.,TRBV5-1,few,TRBJ1-6,15,TGCGCCAGCAGCTTGGATACGGTTGGGAATTCACCCCTCCACTTT,CASSLDTVGNSPLHF
.,TRBV30,few,TRBJ1-2,13,TGTGCCTGGAGGATTCAGTTAACCAATGGCTACACCTTC,CAWRIQLTNGYTF
.,TRBV30,.,TRBJ1-5,18,TGTGCCTGGAGTGTAACGAGGACAGAGCTATATAGCAATCAGCCCCAGCATTTT,CAWSVTRTELYSNQPQHF
.,TRBV5-6,few,TRBJ1-2,15,TGTGCCAGCAGCCTTTACAGGGAGCGGGGCTATGGCTACACCTTC,CASSLYRERGYGYTF
.,TRBV13,.,TRBJ2-3,14,TGTGCCAGCAGCTGGCGGTTGTTCTCAGATACGCAGTATTTT,CASSWRLFSDTQYF
TRBD1,TRBV30,once,TRBJ1-5,14,TGTGCCTGCTCAGGGGGGGCAAGCTATCAGCCCCAGCATTTT,CACSGGASYQPQHF
.,TRBV18,few,TRBJ2-7,14,TGTGCCAGCTCACCACCGGGGGGATCCTACGAGCAGTACTTC,CASSPPGGSYEQYF
.,TRBV18,.,TRBJ1-6,14,TGTGCCAGCTCACCACGGGACGACGGTTCACCCCTCCACTTT,CASSPRDDGSPLHF
.,TRBV5-4,.,TRBJ1-2,14,TGTGCCAGCAGCAAGAAGCTCGACGGCTATGGCTACACCTTC,CASSKKLDGYGYTF
.,TRBV7-2,.,TRBJ2-3,12,TGTGCCATCTCCGCTCGCACAGATACGCAGTATTTT,CAISARTDTQYF
.,TRBV5-1,.,TRBJ1-4,14,TGCGCCAGCAGCTTCGGGGGAGGAGATGAAAAACTGTTTTTT,CASSFGGGDEKLFF
.,TRBV5-1,.,TRBJ2-7,14,TGCGCCAGCAGTCACTCCGGGACCTCCTACGAGCAGTACTTC,CASSHSGTSYEQYF
.,TRBV5-8,few,TRBJ1-5,11,TGTGCCAGCAGCTTGATTCAGCCCCAGCATTTT,CASSLIQPQHF
.,TRBV9,.,TRBJ1-1,18,TGTGCCAGCAGCTCGCGCAGGGAAATTACGGGGATGAACACTGAAGCTTTCTTT,CASSSRREITGMNTEAFF
.,TRBV5-5,few,TRBJ2-3,14,TGTGCCAGCAGCTTGGACTCTAGCACAGATACGCAGTATTTT,CASSLDSSTDTQYF
.,TRBV28,.,TRBJ2-7,16,TGTGCCAGCAGCGGCCCTCGGGACCTAGCCTCCTACGAGCAGTACTTC,CASSGPRDLASYEQYF
TRBD2,TRBV5-4,.,TRBJ2-3,14,TGTGCCAGCAGCTTGAGCGGGATTGGAGATACGCAGTATTTT,CASSLSGIGDTQYF
.,TRBV30,.,TRBJ1-6,17,TGTGCCTGGAGTGGAGGGAGGGCAAGCTCCTATAATTCACCCCTCCACTTT,CAWSGGRASSYNSPLHF
.,TRBV11-2,few,TRBJ2-5,14,TGTGCCAGCACCTGGGGAACACCTCGAGAGACCCAGTACTTC,CASTWGTPRETQYF
TRBD1,TRBV9,few,TRBJ2-1,15,TGTGCCAGCAGCCCGGTAGGGGGCGGTTATCATGAGCAGTTCTTC,CASSPVGGGYHEQFF
TRBD1,TRBV18,.,TRBJ2-7,15,TGTGCCAGCTCACTTGGGACAGATCCCTCCTACGAGCAGTACTTC,CASSLGTDPSYEQYF
.,TRBV7-8,.,TRBJ2-1,14,TGTGCCAGCAGCTTAGCTATCTCTGAGAATGAGCAGTTCTTC,CASSLAISENEQFF
.,TRBV10-3,.,TRBJ2-5,13,TGTGCCATCAGTGGGGATCGGGGAGAGACCCAGTACTTC,CAISGDRGETQYF
.,TRBV2,.,TRBJ1-5,15,TGTGCCAGCAGCTACGCTCGAAGCGGGGGACAGCCCCAGCATTTT,CASSYARSGGQPQHF
.,TRBV5-1,few,TRBJ2-7,13,TGCGCCAGCAGCTTGGCCGCGGAAAACGAGCAGTACTTC,CASSLAAENEQYF
.,TRBV7-9,.,TRBJ1-2,18,TGTGCCAGCAGCTTAGTAAGGCGTCAGCAGGTCACCTTCTATGGCTACACCTTC,CASSLVRRQQVTFYGYTF
.,TRBV19,few,TRBJ1-5,13,TGTGCCAGTAGTATAGGGGGTATCCAGCCCCAGCATTTT,CASSIGGIQPQHF
.,TRBV9,.,TRBJ2-5,14,TGTGCCAGCAGCGTAGGTACCGTACAAGAGACCCAGTACTTC,CASSVGTVQETQYF
.,TRBV29-1,few,TRBJ1-2,13,TGCAGCGTTCTTTTGGGGCAGAACTATGGCTACACCTTC,CSVLLGQNYGYTF
TRBD1,TRBV19,.,TRBJ1-6,13,TGTGCCGGAGCCCGGGACAGGGATTCACCCCTCCACTTT,CAGARDRDSPLHF
.,TRBV25-1,.,TRBJ2-7,12,TGTGCCAGCAGTGGGGACATCTACGAGCAGTACTTC,CASSGDIYEQYF
.,TRBV10-3,few,TRBJ1-2,11,TGTGCCATCAGTGGGGGAGGTGGCTACACCTTC,CAISGGGGYTF
.,TRBV5-1,few,TRBJ2-7,13,TGCGCCAGCAGCTTGGTAGCAGGCTACGAGCAGTACTTC,CASSLVAGYEQYF
TRBD1,TRBV19,few,TRBJ2-5,13,TGTGCCACCACCGGGACAGCGCAAGAGACCCAGTACTTC,CATTGTAQETQYF